A single sample is the source of the 11 T cell receptor beta chains below, sequenced in a study of cytomegalovirus exposure and HLA in healthy donors. The study ran its PCR with 60 Vbeta and 13 Jbeta primers. Measured with immunoSEQ multiplex PCR; TCRdb has only the in-frame clones, and not every one. The table shows about 180,000 clones, with over 70% occurring only once. The specimen was PBMCs. The receptors come from a man aged 18 to 30 in good health and CMV-seronegative.

The V gene is TRBV9, the J gene TRBJ2-1; tentatively, D is TRBD2 (5 bases). V gave up 3 bases and J gave up 3 bases, with 13 bases separating them. Germline CDR1 SGDLS, CDR2 YYNGEE. This CDR3 region has 15 residues. CDR3 amino acids: CASSASQTSYNEQFF. For the CDR3, the DNA is TGTGCCAGCAGCGCGTCCCAAACTAGCTACAATGAGCAGTTCTTC. The whole variable domain, remainder taken from reference TRBV9 and TRBJ2-1, is DSGVTQTPKHLITATGQRVTLRCSPRSGDLSVYWYQQSLDQGLQFLIQYYNGEERAKGNILERFSAQQFPDLHSELNLSSLELGDSALYFCASSASQTSYNEQFFGPGTRLTVL.

This clone is a singleton in its sample. V and J are TRBV11-1 and TRBJ2-5; 8 bases align to TRBD2. The CDR3 totals 14 residues. In germline, CDR1 is SGHAT, CDR2 FQDESV (reference sequence). V lost 5 bases to trimming and J lost 3 bases; unmatched junction nucleotides: 5. CDR3 DNA sequence: TGTGCCAGCAGCACCGGACTAGCCAAAGAGACCCAGTACTTC. It encodes CASSTGLAKETQYF. Complete variable domain (other parts from reference TRBV11-1 and TRBJ2-5): EAEVAQSPRYKITEKSQAVAFWCDPISGHATLYWYRQILGQGPELLVQFQDESVVDDSQLPKDRFSAERLKGVDSTLKIQPAELGDSAMYLCASSTGLAKETQYFGPGTRLLVL.

The V call is TRBV30, the J call TRBJ2-1; 9 nucleotides agree with TRBD2. The germline V gene has CDR1 GTSNPN and CDR2 SVGIG (reference sequence). The trim removed 3 bases at V and 3 bases at J, leaving 6 bases unmatched. This CDR3 comprises 15 residues. The CDR3 region has the DNA TGTGCCTGGAGACAAGCGGGAGGAAACTACAATGAGCAGTTCTTC. This sequence encodes CAWRQAGGNYNEQFF.

This clone occurred once. The gene calls are TRBV6-5 and TRBJ2-7; TRBD1 is a possible D gene (5 bases). Looked up from germline, CDR1 is MNHEY and CDR2 is SVGAGI. V was shortened by 0 bases and J by 2 bases, with 8 bases between the two germline ends. This CDR3 comprises 14 residues. The CDR3 here is CASSYSRGPYEQYF. CDR3 sequence (DNA): TGTGCCAGCAGTTACTCAAGGGGTCCCTACGAGCAGTACTTC.

This chain joins TRBV14 and TRBJ1-4; TRBD1 aligns across 10 bases. The CDR3 contains 15 residues. J gave up 7 bases and V 3 bases, and 5 bases lay outside the gene matches. Germline values: CDR1 SGHDN, CDR2 FVKESK. The CDR3 sequence is CASSQRTGGFEKLFF. The CDR3 DNA follows: TGTGCCAGCAGCCAGAGGACAGGGGGTTTTGAAAAACTGTTTTTT.

The chain carries TRBV5-6 and TRBJ1-1; D is undetermined. The CDR3 has 14 amino acids. Germline V gene data show CDR1 as SGHDT and CDR2 as YYEEEE. Trimming removed 4 bases from V and 7 bases from J, with 17 bases in between. The CDR3 is CASSRREIACEAFF. CDR3 DNA: TGTGCCAGCAGCCGCCGGGAAATCGCCTGTGAAGCTTTCTTT.

The gene calls are TRBV4-3 and TRBJ2-3; TRBD1 matches at 9 bases. V was pared by 2 bases and J by 8 bases, with 8 bases of the junction left unmatched. This CDR3 region has 15 residues. Germline V gives CDR1 LGHNA, CDR2 YSLEER. The CDR3: CASSQLSGTGRTQYF. CDR3 DNA sequence: TGCGCCAGCAGCCAACTCTCCGGGACAGGGCGTACGCAGTATTTT.

The rearrangement links TRBV7-2 to TRBJ1-3, with no clear D. V gave up 0 bases and J gave up 11 bases, with 8 bases separating them. Germline assignment: CDR1 SGHTA and CDR2 FQGNSA. The CDR3 length is 12 residues. This CDR3 is CASSLASFPIYF. In DNA form, the CDR3 reads TGTGCCAGCAGCTTAGCTTCTTTCCCCATATATTTT.

The CDR3 DNA reads TGTGCCAGCAGCCCCAGACAGGGGCCGAATGAAGCTTTCTTT. This translates into CASSPRQGPNEAFF. The chain carries TRBV7-9 and TRBJ1-1, with 8 positions matching TRBD1. Per germline, CDR1 SEHNR and CDR2 FQNEAQ (reference sequence). With 5 bases clipped from V and 7 bases from J, the junction kept 9 bases outside the gene matches. This CDR3 region has 14 residues.

The J gene is TRBJ2-6, the V gene TRBV27; a possible D gene is TRBD1 (5 bases). From germline, CDR1 is MNHEY and CDR2 SMNVEV (reference sequence). The CDR3 has 15 amino acids. Trimming pared 1 base from V and 2 bases from J, leaving 6 bases between. The CDR3 DNA is TGTGCCAGCAGTTTATGGGGCCCTGGGGCCAACGTCCTGACTTTC. This codes for CASSLWGPGANVLTF.

This clone was seen once. The V gene is TRBV4-1, the J gene TRBJ1-2, with TRBD1 identical over 8 bases. The germline gives CDR1 MGHRA, CDR2 YSYEKL. V lost 4 bases and J lost 0; bases outside the gene matches: 4. The CDR3 extends over 15 amino acids. The CDR3 DNA sequence: TGCGCCAGCAGCCTAACGGACAGGGCTAACTATGGCTACACCTTC. Translation gives CASSLTDRANYGYTF.